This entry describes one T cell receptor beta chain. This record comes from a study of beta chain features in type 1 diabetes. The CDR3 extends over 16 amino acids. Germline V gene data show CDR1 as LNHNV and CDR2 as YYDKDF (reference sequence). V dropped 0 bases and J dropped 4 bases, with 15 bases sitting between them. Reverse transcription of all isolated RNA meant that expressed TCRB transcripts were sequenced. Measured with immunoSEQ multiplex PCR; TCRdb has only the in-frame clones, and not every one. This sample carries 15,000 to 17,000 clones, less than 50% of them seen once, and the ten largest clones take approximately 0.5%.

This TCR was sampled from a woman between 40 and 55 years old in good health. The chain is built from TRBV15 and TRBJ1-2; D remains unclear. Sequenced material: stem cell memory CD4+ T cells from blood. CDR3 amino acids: CATSRDFQGDVYGYTF. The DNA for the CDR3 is TGTGCCACCAGCAGAGATTTCCAAGGAGACGTCTATGGCTACACCTTC.